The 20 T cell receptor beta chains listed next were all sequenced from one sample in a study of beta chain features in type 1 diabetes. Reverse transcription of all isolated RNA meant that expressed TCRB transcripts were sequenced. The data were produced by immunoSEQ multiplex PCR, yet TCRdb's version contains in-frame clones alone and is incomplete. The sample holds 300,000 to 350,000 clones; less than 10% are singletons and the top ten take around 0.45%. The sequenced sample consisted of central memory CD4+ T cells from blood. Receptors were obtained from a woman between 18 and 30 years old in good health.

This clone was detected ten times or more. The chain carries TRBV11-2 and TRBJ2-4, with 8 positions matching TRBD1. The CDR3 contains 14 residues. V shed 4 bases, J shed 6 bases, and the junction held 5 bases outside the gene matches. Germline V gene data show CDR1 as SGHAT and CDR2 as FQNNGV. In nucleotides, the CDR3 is TGTGCCAGCAGCTACGCCGGACAGGGAAACATTCAGTACTTC. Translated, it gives CASSYAGQGNIQYF.

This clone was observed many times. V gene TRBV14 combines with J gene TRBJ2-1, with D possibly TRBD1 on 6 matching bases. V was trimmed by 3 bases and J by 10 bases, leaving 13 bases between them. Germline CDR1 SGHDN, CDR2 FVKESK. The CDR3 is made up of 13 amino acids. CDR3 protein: CASSQDRNSEQFF. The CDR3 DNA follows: TGTGCCAGCAGCCAGGACAGAAATTCAGAGCAGTTCTTC. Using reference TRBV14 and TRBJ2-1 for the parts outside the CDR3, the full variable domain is EAGVTQFPSHSVIEKGQTVTLRCDPISGHDNLYWYRRVMGKEIKFLLHFVKESKQDESGMPNNRFLAERTGGTYSTLKVQPAELEDSGVYFCASSQDRNSEQFFGPGTRLTVL.

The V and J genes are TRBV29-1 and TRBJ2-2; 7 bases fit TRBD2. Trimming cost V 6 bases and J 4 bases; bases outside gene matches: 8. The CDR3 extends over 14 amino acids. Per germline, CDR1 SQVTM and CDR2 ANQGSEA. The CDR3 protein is CSVQQRDLTGELFF. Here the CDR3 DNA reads TGCAGCGTCCAACAGCGGGACCTCACCGGGGAGCTGTTTTTT.

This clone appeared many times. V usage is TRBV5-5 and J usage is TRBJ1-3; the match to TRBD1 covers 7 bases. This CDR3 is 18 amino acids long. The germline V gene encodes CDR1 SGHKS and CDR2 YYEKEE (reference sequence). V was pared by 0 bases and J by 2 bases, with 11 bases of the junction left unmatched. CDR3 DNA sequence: TGTGCCAGCAGCTTGGAACGATGGACAGGATGGGCTGGAAACACCATATATTTT. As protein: CASSLERWTGWAGNTIYF. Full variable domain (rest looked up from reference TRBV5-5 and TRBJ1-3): DAGVTQSPTHLIKTRGQQVTLRCSPISGHKSVSWYQQVLGQGPQFIFQYYEKEERGRGNFPDRFSARQFPNYSSELNVNALLLGDSALYLCASSLERWTGWAGNTIYFGEGSWLTVV.

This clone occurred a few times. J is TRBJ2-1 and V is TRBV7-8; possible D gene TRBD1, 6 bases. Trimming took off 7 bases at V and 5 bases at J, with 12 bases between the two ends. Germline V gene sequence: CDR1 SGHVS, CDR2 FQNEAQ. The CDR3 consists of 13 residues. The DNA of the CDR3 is TGTGCCAGCAACCGAGACAGGAACAATGAGCAGTTCTTC. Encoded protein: CASNRDRNNEQFF.

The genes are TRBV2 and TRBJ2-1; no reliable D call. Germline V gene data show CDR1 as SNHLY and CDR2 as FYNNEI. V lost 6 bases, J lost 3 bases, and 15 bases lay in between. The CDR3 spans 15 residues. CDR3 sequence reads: CASSFNSGIYNEQFF. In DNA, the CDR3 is TGTGCCAGCAGCTTTAACTCGGGTATCTACAATGAGCAGTTCTTC.

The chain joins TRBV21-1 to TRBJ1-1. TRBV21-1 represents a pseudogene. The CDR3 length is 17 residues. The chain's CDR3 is CASSKVGKIPFSPEAFF. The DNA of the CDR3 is TGTGCCAGCAGCAAAGTTGGGAAAATCCCATTTAGCCCCGAAGCTTTCTTT.

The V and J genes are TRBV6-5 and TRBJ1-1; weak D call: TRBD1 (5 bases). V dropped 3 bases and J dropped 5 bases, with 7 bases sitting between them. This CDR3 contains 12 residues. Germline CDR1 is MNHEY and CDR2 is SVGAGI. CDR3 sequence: CASSYGGTEAFF. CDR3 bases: TGTGCCAGCAGTTATGGGGGGACTGAAGCTTTCTTT.

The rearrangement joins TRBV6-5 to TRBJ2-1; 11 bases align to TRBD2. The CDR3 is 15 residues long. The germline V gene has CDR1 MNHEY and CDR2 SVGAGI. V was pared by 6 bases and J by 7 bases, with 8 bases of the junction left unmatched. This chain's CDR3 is CASRVGLAAMNEQFF. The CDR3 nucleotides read TGTGCCAGCAGGGTGGGACTAGCGGCAATGAATGAGCAGTTCTTC.

The CDR3 coding sequence is TGTGCCAGCAGGGCCCTCGAGTCTGGGGCCAACGTCCTGACTTTC. Translation gives CASRALESGANVLTF. The rearrangement uses TRBV6-5 and TRBJ2-6; D unclear. With 6 bases removed from V and 1 base from J, the gap between germline ends came to 10 bases. The CDR3 is made up of 15 amino acids. Germline CDR1 is MNHEY and CDR2 is SVGAGI.

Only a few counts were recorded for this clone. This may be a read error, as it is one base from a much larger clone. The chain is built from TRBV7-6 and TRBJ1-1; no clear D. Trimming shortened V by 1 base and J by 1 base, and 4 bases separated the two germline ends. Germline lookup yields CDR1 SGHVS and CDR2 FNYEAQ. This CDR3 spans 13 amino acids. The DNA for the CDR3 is TGTGCCAGCAGCTTAGACAGGAACACTGAAGCTTTCTTT. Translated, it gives CASSLDRNTEAFF.

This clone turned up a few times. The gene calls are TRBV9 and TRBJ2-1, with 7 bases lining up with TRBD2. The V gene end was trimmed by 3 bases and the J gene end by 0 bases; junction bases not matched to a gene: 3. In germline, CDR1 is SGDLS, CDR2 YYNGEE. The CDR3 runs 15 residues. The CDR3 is CASSAASGSYNEQFF. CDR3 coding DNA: TGTGCCAGCAGCGCGGCTAGCGGCTCCTACAATGAGCAGTTCTTC.

Written as DNA, the CDR3 is TGTGCCAGCAGCGTAGGGGGGCAGTACTATGGCTACACCTTC. Its translation is CASSVGGQYYGYTF. J is TRBJ1-2 and V is TRBV9, with D possibly TRBD1 on 6 matching bases. Trimming removed 0 bases from V and 3 bases from J, with 9 bases in between. This CDR3 contains 14 residues. The germline CDR1 and CDR2 sequences are SGDLS and YYNGEE.

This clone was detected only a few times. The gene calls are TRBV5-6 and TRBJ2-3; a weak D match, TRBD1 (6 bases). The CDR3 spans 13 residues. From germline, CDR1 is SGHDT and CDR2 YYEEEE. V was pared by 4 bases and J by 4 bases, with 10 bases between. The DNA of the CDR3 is TGTGCCAGCAGCCCCTACAGGGCAGATACGCAGTATTTT. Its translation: CASSPYRADTQYF.

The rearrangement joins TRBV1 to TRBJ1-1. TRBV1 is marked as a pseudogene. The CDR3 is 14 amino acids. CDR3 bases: TGCACCAGCAGCTACGGACCTCCGAACACTGAAGCTTTCTTT. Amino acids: CTSSYGPPNTEAFF.

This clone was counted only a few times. The CDR3 spells CASRSRRKGDEKLFF. DNA of the CDR3: TGTGCAAGTCGCTCTAGACGAAAGGGCGATGAAAAACTGTTTTTT. The chain is built from TRBV12-2 and TRBJ1-4. TRBV12-2 is deemed a pseudogene. The CDR3 covers 15 residues.

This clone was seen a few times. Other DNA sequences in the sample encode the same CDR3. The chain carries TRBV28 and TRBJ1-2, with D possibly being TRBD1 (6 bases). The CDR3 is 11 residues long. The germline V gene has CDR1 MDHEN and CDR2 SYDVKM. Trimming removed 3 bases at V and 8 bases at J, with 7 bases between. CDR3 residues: CASSFQGGYTF. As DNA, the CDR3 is TGTGCCAGCAGTTTTCAGGGGGGCTACACCTTC.

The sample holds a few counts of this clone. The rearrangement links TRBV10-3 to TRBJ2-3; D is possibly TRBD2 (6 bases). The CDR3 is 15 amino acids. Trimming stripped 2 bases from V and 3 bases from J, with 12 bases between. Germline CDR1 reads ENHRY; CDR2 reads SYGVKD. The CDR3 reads CAISEARGNTDTQYF. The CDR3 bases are TGTGCCATCAGTGAGGCACGGGGGAATACAGATACGCAGTATTTT.

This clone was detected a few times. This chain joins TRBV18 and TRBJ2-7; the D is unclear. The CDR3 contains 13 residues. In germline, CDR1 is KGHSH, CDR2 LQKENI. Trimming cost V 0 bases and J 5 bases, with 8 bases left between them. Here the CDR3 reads CASSPPSRDEQYF. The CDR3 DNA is TGTGCCAGCTCACCACCGTCACGGGACGAGCAGTACTTC.

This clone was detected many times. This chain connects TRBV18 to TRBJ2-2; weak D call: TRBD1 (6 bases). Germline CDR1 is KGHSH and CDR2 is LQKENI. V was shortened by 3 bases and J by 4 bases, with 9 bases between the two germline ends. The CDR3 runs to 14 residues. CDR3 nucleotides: TGTGCCAGCTCACCCGTGGGGGCCACCGGGGAGCTGTTTTTT. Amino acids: CASSPVGATGELFF.